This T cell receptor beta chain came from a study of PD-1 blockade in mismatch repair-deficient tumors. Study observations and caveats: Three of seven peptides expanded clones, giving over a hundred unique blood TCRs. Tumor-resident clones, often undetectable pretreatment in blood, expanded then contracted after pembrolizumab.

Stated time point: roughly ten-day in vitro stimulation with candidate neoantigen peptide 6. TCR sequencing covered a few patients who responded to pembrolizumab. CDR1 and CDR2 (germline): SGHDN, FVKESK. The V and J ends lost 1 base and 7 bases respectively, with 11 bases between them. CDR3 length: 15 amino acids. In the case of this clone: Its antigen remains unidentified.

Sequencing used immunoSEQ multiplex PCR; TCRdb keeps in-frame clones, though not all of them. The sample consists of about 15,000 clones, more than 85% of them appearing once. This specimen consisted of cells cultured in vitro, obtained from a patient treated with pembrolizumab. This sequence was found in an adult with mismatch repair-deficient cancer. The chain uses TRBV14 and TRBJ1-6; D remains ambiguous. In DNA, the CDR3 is TGTGCCAGCAGCCAAGTTAAGGGTCTCAATTCACCCCTCCACTTT. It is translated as CASSQVKGLNSPLHF. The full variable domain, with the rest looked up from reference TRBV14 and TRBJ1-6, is EAGVTQFPSHSVIEKGQTVTLRCDPISGHDNLYWYRRVMGKEIKFLLHFVKESKQDESGMPNNRFLAERTGGTYSTLKVQPAELEDSGVYFCASSQVKGLNSPLHFGNGTRLTVT.